Listed here are 21 T cell receptor beta chains from one sample, sequenced in a study of cytomegalovirus exposure and HLA in healthy donors. PCR was performed using 60 Vbeta and 13 Jbeta primers. Assay: immunoSEQ multiplex PCR; the TCRdb copy retains only in-frame clones and omits some. This sample has 60,000 to 85,000 clones, with around three quarters found just once. Sequenced: PBMCs. The receptors come from a middle-aged man in good health and CMV-seronegative.

The chain recombines TRBV28 with TRBJ2-1, with D uncertain. This CDR3 is 12 amino acids long. In germline, CDR1 is MDHEN, CDR2 SYDVKM. Between the trimmed V and J ends, which lost 1 base and 9 bases, there was a span of 7 bases. The CDR3 DNA is TGTGCCAGCAGTTTATACACAACTGAGCAGTTCTTC. It specifies CASSLYTTEQFF.

The chain employs TRBV5-1 and TRBJ1-1; 8 bases are a match to TRBD1. Germline trimming cut 4 bases from V and 3 bases from J; bases unmatched to any gene: 5. The length of the CDR3 is 14 residues. The germline CDR1 and CDR2 sequences are SGHRS and YFSETQ. In nucleotides, the CDR3 is TGCGCCAGCAGCGTCAGGGGGCTGTACACTGAAGCTTTCTTT. Its translation: CASSVRGLYTEAFF.

This clone was seen a single time. CDR3 sequence reads: CASSLVAGDPDTQYF. CDR3 coding DNA: TGTGCCAGCAGCTTAGTAGCGGGGGACCCAGATACGCAGTATTTT. This sequence joins TRBV7-3 and TRBJ2-3; 9 nucleotides line up with TRBD2. The CDR3 is made up of 15 amino acids. Germline V lookup: CDR1 SGHTA, CDR2 FQGTGA. V trimming: 2 bases; J trimming: 4 bases; junction bases outside the gene matches: 4. The complete variable domain, with remaining parts taken from reference TRBV7-3 and TRBJ2-3, reads GAGVSQTPSNKVTEKGKYVELRCDPISGHTALYWYRQSLGQGPEFLIYFQGTGAADDSGLPNDRFFAVRPEGSVSTLKIQRTERGDSAVYLCASSLVAGDPDTQYFGPGTRLTVL.

The rearrangement links TRBV10-3 to TRBJ1-1, with D possibly TRBD1 on 6 matching bases. CDR1 and CDR2 (germline): ENHRY, SYGVKD. Trimming left V 7 bases short and J 1 base short, with 13 bases between. The CDR3 totals 14 residues. CDR3 residues: CAIKPQGSNTEAFF. For the CDR3, the DNA is TGTGCCATCAAACCACAGGGATCGAACACTGAAGCTTTCTTT.

J is TRBJ2-7 and V is TRBV18; TRBD1 aligns across 12 bases. This CDR3 comprises 15 residues. Germline V gives CDR1 KGHSH, CDR2 LQKENI. The junction had 3 bases not matched to a gene; V was cut back by 0 bases and J by 6 bases. This chain's CDR3 is CASSPPGQGAGEQYF. The CDR3 DNA sequence: TGTGCCAGCTCACCACCGGGACAGGGGGCCGGCGAGCAGTACTTC.

V usage is TRBV6-1 and J usage is TRBJ1-5; D not certain. The V end was cut by 4 bases, the J end by 0 bases, with 10 bases between. CDR1 and CDR2 (germline): MNHNS, SASEGT. This CDR3 has 15 amino acids. CDR3 in amino acids: CASSAGVHSNQPQHF. Written as DNA, the CDR3 is TGTGCCAGCAGTGCTGGAGTGCATAGCAATCAGCCCCAGCATTTT.

The rearrangement links TRBV7-9 to TRBJ1-4, with D perhaps TRBD1 (6 bases). The CDR3 is made up of 15 amino acids. Trimming took off 5 bases at V and 7 bases at J, with 17 bases between the two ends. Germline values: CDR1 SEHNR, CDR2 FQNEAQ (reference sequence). As DNA, the CDR3 is TGTGCCAGCAGCCCCTTAGGGGGAGTAAGTGAAAAACTGTTTTTT. This codes for CASSPLGGVSEKLFF.

V is TRBV7-8 and J is TRBJ2-5, with 12 bases lining up with TRBD1. V trimming: 5 bases; J trimming: 5 bases; junction bases outside the gene matches: 12. The CDR3 covers 17 residues. Looked up from germline, CDR1 is SGHVS and CDR2 is FQNEAQ. The CDR3 spells CASSQLRDRGRRETQYF. The DNA for the CDR3 is TGTGCCAGCAGCCAACTACGGGACAGGGGGCGAAGGGAGACCCAGTACTTC.

The gene calls are TRBV18 and TRBJ2-3; 7 positions match TRBD1. The CDR3 extends over 14 amino acids. Per the germline V gene, CDR1 is KGHSH and CDR2 is LQKENI. The J segment lost 4 bases and the V segment lost 3 bases, leaving 4 bases of the junction unmatched. The CDR3 DNA reads TGTGCCAGCTCACCTAGACAGGGTGCAGATACGCAGTATTTT. Translated, it gives CASSPRQGADTQYF. The variable domain in full, completed from reference TRBV18 and TRBJ2-3, reads NAGVMQNPRHLVRRRGQEARLRCSPMKGHSHVYWYRQLPEEGLKFMVYLQKENIIDESGMPKERFSAEFPKEGPSILRIQQVVRGDSAAYFCASSPRQGADTQYFGPGTRLTVL.

The V and J genes are TRBV5-4 and TRBJ1-2, with 7 bases aligning to TRBD1. This CDR3 is 15 amino acids long. V was clipped by 4 bases and J by 2 bases; unmatched bases: 8. Germline-derived CDR1 and CDR2 are SGHNT and YYREEE (reference sequence). The CDR3 DNA reads as TGTGCCAGCAGCGCCGGGACAGCTAAGAACTATGGCTACACCTTC. Translated, it gives CASSAGTAKNYGYTF.

The chain recombines TRBV10-3 with TRBJ2-2, with TRBD2 as a possible D gene (5 bases). Germline V gives CDR1 ENHRY, CDR2 SYGVKD. CDR3 length equals 12 residues. The ends were cut back, 6 bases at V and 6 bases at J, with 8 bases in the middle. CDR3 residues: CAISLAAGELFF. Here the CDR3 DNA reads TGTGCCATCAGCCTAGCTGCCGGGGAGCTGTTTTTT.

This clone was found once. The chain has TRBV6-5 and TRBJ2-1, with 9 bases that match TRBD2. This CDR3 is built from 15 residues. Germline CDR1 is MNHEY and CDR2 is SVGAGI. V was pared by 8 bases and J by 4 bases, with 9 bases of the junction left unmatched. CDR3 sequence reads: CASEGGRGGYNEQFF. The CDR3 DNA follows: TGTGCCAGCGAGGGGGGGCGGGGGGGATACAATGAGCAGTTCTTC.

The chain links TRBV6-5 to TRBJ2-3; D is uncertain. Germline CDR1 is MNHEY and CDR2 is SVGAGI. The length of the CDR3 is 12 residues. The V gene lost 6 bases and the J gene lost 4 bases, with 8 bases spanning the gap. The CDR3 region is CASRPEPDTQYF. Written as DNA, the CDR3 is TGTGCCAGCAGGCCTGAGCCAGATACGCAGTATTTT.

The V gene is TRBV27, the J gene TRBJ1-2, with D tentatively TRBD1 (6 bases). The length of the CDR3 is 15 residues. Between the trimmed V and J ends, which lost 6 bases and 0 bases, there was a span of 14 bases. Germline V gene lookup returns CDR1 MNHEY and CDR2 SMNVEV (reference sequence). DNA of the CDR3: TGTGCCAGCAGAACGCCAGGGGCCGCTAACTATGGCTACACCTTC. Translated: CASRTPGAANYGYTF.

CDR3 nucleotide sequence: TGTGCCAGCAGCTTGGGTGTCACTGCAGATACGCAGTATTTT. The encoded protein is CASSLGVTADTQYF. The chain carries TRBV5-4 and TRBJ2-3; no reliable D call. CDR1 and CDR2 (germline): SGHNT, YYREEE (reference sequence). Trimming took off 0 bases at V and 4 bases at J, with 9 bases between the two ends. The CDR3 covers 14 residues.

This clone came up once. This rearrangement joins TRBV9 to TRBJ2-3, with a tentative D call TRBD2 (6 bases). The CDR3 covers 15 residues. Trimming stripped 0 bases from V and 2 bases from J, with 10 bases between. Germline V gene sequence: CDR1 SGDLS, CDR2 YYNGEE. Written as DNA, the CDR3 is TGTGCCAGCAGCGTAGTTAGCGGTATCACAGATACGCAGTATTTT. Translating gives CASSVVSGITDTQYF. The whole variable domain, remainder taken from reference TRBV9 and TRBJ2-3, is DSGVTQTPKHLITATGQRVTLRCSPRSGDLSVYWYQQSLDQGLQFLIQYYNGEERAKGNILERFSAQQFPDLHSELNLSSLELGDSALYFCASSVVSGITDTQYFGPGTRLTVL.

The chain is built from TRBV18 and TRBJ2-7, with 10 bases fitting TRBD1. Trimming removed 1 base from V and 5 bases from J; junction bases left unmatched: 11. The germline V gene encodes CDR1 KGHSH and CDR2 LQKENI. This CDR3 has 17 amino acids. CDR3 nucleotides: TGTGCCAGCTCACCACGAATCCCGGGACAGGGGATTCACGAGCAGTACTTC. Residues: CASSPRIPGQGIHEQYF.

V is TRBV6-5 and J is TRBJ2-5; perhaps TRBD1 as D (10 bases). Judging by the DNA end, TRBJ2-7 fits better; the J call may be wrong. Germline CDR1 and CDR2: MNHEY and SVGAGI. This CDR3 comprises 15 residues. The CDR3 region has the DNA TGTGCCAGCAGTCCTAGCGGGACAGGGGTATACGAGCAGTACTTC. Amino acids: CASSPSGTGVYEQYF.

With respect to this clone: Other DNA sequences in this sample translate to the same CDR3. This CDR3 reads CASGLYEQYF. The CDR3 nucleotides read TGTGCCAGTGGACTCTACGAGCAGTACTTC. The chain couples TRBV19 to TRBJ2-7, with D perhaps matching TRBD2 (5 bases). The V and J ends lost 8 bases and 3 bases respectively, with 5 bases between them. The CDR3 length is 10 residues. The germline V gene has CDR1 LNHDA and CDR2 SQIVND (reference sequence).

The chain employs TRBV18 and TRBJ1-5; D is perhaps TRBD1 (5 bases). CDR1 and CDR2 (germline): KGHSH, LQKENI. Trimming removed 2 bases at V and 3 bases at J, with 11 bases between. The length of the CDR3 is 15 residues. In DNA form, the CDR3 reads TGTGCCAGCTCACCATCGGGGGGTTTCAATCAGCCCCAGCATTTT. This translates into CASSPSGGFNQPQHF.

The chain employs TRBV7-2 and TRBJ2-3; TRBD2 is a possible D gene (5 bases). V shed 1 base and J shed 3 bases, with 5 bases lying between them. The germline V gene has CDR1 SGHTA and CDR2 FQGNSA. The CDR3 spans 13 residues. The CDR3 region has the DNA TGTGCCAGCAGCTTAGGGAGGACAGATACGCAGTATTTT. Protein product: CASSLGRTDTQYF.